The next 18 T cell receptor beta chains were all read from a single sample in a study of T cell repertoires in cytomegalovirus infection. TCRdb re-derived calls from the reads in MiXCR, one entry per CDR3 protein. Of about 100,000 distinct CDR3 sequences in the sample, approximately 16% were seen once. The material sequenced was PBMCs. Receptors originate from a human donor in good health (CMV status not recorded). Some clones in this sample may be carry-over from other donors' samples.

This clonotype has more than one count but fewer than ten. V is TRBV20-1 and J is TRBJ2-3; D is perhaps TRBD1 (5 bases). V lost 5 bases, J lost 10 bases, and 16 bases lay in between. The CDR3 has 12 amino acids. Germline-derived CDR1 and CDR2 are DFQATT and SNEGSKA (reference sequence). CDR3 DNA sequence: TGCAGTGCTCCCAAGGGGATAAGGGCGCAGTATTTT. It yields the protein CSAPKGIRAQYF.

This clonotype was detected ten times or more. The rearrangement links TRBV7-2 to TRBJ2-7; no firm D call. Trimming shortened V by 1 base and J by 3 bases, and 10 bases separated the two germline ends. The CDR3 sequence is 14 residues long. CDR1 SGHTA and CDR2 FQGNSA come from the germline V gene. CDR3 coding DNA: TGTGCCAGCAGCTTAGGCGTCGCGAGCTACGAGCAGTACTTC. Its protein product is CASSLGVASYEQYF. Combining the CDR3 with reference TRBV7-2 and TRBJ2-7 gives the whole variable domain GAGVSQSPSNKVTEKGKDVELRCDPISGHTALYWYRQSLGQGLEFLIYFQGNSAPDKSGLPSDRFSAERTGGSVSTLTIQRTQQEDSAVYLCASSLGVASYEQYFGPGTRLTVT.

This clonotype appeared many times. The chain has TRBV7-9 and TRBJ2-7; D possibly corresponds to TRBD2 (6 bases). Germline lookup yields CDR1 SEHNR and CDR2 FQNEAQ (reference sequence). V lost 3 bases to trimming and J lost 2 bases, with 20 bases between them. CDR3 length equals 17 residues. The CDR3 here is CASSFPRIPGLAYEQYF. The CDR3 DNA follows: TGTGCCAGCAGCTTTCCCCGTATCCCGGGACTTGCCTACGAGCAGTACTTC. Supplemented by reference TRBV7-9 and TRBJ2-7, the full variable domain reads DTGVSQNPRHKITKRGQNVTFRCDPISEHNRLYWYRQTLGQGPEFLTYFQNEAQLEKSRLLSDRFSAERPKGSFSTLEIQRTEQGDSAMYLCASSFPRIPGLAYEQYFGPGTRLTVT.

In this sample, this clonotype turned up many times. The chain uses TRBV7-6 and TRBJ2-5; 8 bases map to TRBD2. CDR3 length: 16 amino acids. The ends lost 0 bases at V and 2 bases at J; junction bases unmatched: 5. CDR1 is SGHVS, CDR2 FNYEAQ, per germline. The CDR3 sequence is CASSLAVAGNQETQYF. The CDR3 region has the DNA TGTGCCAGCAGCTTAGCGGTAGCGGGGAATCAAGAGACCCAGTACTTC.

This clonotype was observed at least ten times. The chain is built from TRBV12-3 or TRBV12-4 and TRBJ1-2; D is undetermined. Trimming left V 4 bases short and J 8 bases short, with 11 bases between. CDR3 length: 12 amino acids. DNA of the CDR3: TGTGCCAGCAGTTACGGGGAGAAAGGCTACACCTTC. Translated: CASSYGEKGYTF.

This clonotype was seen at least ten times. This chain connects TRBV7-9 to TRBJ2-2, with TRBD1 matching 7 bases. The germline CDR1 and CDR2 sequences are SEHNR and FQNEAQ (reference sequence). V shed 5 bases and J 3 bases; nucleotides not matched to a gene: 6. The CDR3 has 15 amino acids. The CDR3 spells CASSTDRAHTGELFF. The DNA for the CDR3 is TGTGCCAGCAGCACCGACAGGGCCCACACCGGGGAGCTGTTTTTT.

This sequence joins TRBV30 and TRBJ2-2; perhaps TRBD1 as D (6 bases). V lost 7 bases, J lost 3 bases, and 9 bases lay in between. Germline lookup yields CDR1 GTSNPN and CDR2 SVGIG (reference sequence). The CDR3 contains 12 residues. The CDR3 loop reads CASKGDTGELFF. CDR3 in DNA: TGTGCCTCAAAGGGGGACACCGGGGAGCTGTTTTTT.

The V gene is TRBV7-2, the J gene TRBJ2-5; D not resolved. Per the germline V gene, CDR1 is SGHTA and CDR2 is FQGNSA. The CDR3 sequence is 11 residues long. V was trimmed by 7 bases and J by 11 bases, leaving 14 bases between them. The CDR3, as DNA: TGTGCCAGCACCTCTCAAAGAGAGCAGTACTTC. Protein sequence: CASTSQREQYF.

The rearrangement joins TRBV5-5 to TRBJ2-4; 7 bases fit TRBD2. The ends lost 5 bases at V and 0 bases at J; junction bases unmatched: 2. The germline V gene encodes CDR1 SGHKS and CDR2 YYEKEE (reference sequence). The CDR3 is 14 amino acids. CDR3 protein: CASSGGGAKNIQYF. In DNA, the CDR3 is TGTGCCAGCAGTGGCGGGGGAGCCAAAAACATTCAGTACTTC.

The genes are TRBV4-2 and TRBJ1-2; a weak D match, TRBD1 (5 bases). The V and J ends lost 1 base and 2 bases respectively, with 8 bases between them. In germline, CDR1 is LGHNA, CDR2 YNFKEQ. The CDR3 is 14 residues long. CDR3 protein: CASSQGDGNYGYTF. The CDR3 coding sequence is TGTGCCAGCAGCCAAGGGGACGGGAACTATGGCTACACCTTC.

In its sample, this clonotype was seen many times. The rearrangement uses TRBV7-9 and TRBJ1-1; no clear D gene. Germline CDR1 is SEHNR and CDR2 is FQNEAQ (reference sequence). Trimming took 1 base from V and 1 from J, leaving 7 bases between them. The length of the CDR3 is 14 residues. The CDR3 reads CASSLDTGNTEAFF. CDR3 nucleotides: TGTGCCAGCAGCTTAGATACCGGGAACACTGAAGCTTTCTTT.

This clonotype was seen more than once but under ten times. CDR3 protein: CASWGRANTGELFF. DNA for the CDR3: TGTGCCAGCTGGGGCCGAGCGAACACCGGGGAGCTGTTTTTT. The chain links TRBV19 to TRBJ2-2; the D gene is possibly TRBD1 (5 bases). The CDR3 totals 14 residues. Trimming shortened V by 9 bases and J by 0 bases, and 11 bases separated the two germline ends. Germline V lookup: CDR1 LNHDA, CDR2 SQIVND (reference sequence).

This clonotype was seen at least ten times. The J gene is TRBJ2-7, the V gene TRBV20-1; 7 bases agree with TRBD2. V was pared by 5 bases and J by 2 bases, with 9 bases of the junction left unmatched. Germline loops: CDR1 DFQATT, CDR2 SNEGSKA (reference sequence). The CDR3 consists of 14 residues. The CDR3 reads CSADQGSGAYEQYF. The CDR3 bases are TGCAGTGCTGACCAAGGCAGCGGGGCCTACGAGCAGTACTTC.

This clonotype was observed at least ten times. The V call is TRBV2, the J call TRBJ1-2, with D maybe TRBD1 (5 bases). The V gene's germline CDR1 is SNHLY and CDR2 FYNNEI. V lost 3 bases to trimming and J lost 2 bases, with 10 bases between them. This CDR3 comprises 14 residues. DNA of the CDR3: TGTGCCAGCAGTGAGAGACAGCCCAACTATGGCTACACCTTC. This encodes CASSERQPNYGYTF.

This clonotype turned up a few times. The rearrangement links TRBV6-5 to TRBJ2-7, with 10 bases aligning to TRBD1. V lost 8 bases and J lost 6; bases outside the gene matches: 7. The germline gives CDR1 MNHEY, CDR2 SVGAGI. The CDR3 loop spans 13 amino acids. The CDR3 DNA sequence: TGTGCCAGCTGGGACAGGGGAGGGGGCGAGCAGTACTTC. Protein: CASWDRGGGEQYF.

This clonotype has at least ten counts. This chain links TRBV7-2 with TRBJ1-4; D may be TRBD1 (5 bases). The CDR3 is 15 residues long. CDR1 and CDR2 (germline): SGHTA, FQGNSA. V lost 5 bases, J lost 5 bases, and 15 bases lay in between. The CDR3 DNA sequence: TGTGCCAGCAGCCGTTCTGGGGACCCGAATGAAAAACTGTTTTTT. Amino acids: CASSRSGDPNEKLFF.

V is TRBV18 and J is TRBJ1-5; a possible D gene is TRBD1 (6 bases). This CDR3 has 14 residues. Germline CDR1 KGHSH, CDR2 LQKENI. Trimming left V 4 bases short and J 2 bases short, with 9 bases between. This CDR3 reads CASSHREGNQPQHF. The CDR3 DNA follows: TGTGCCAGCTCACACAGGGAAGGCAATCAGCCCCAGCATTTT.

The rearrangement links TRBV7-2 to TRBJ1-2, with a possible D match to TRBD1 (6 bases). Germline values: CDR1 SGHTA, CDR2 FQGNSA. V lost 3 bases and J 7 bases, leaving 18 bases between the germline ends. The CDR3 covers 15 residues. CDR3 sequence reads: CASSFHRDTKRGYTF. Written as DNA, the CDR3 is TGTGCCAGCAGCTTCCACCGGGACACTAAACGTGGCTACACCTTC. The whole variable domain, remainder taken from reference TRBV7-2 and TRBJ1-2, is GAGVSQSPSNKVTEKGKDVELRCDPISGHTALYWYRQSLGQGLEFLIYFQGNSAPDKSGLPSDRFSAERTGGSVSTLTIQRTQQEDSAVYLCASSFHRDTKRGYTFGSGTRLTVV.